Listed here are 25 T cell receptor beta chains from one sample, sequenced in a study of T cells in Graves' hyperthyroidism and ophthalmopathy. Using RNA transcripts as the source, TCR beta CDR3 regions were amplified. First-round RT-PCR of the TCR CDR3 relied on the HTBI primer set. In TCRdb, the multiplex PCR reads were re-called with MiXCR into one record per CDR3 protein. This sample has hundreds of thousands of distinct CDR3 sequences; roughly 17% occur once, and the top ten carry 3% to 4.5%. Sequences were obtained from blood. Receptor source: a woman in her twenties or thirties with Graves' hyperthyroidism.

This clonotype has only a few counts. The chain recombines TRBV11-1 with TRBJ1-2, with 9 bases aligning to TRBD1. Trimming at V came to 5 bases and at J to 6 bases, leaving 7 bases not matched to a gene. Germline assignment: CDR1 SGHAT and CDR2 FQDESV (reference sequence). This CDR3 is built from 14 residues. This CDR3 reads CASSRWRTGDGYTF. The CDR3 nucleotides read TGTGCCAGCAGCCGGTGGCGGACAGGGGATGGCTACACCTTC.

This clonotype has at least ten counts. This chain connects TRBV6-2 or TRBV6-3 to TRBJ2-1; D is tentatively TRBD1 or TRBD2 (6 bases each). V lost 7 bases and J lost 4, with 20 bases in between. CDR1 is MNHEY and CDR2 is SVGEGT in the germline V gene. This CDR3 is built from 16 residues. CDR3 in amino acids: CASTRKGGSGYNEQFF. The CDR3 DNA reads TGTGCCAGCACCCGAAAAGGGGGGAGCGGGTACAATGAGCAGTTCTTC.

V and J are TRBV9 and TRBJ2-3; 10 positions agree with TRBD2. The CDR3 length is 15 residues. CDR1 is SGDLS, CDR2 YYNGEE, per germline. Germline trimming cut 3 bases from V and 9 bases from J; bases unmatched to any gene: 10. The CDR3 nucleotides read TGTGCCAGCAGCGCCCCCCTAGCGGGAGTAGACACGCAGTATTTT. As protein: CASSAPLAGVDTQYF.

In this sample, this clonotype turned up many times. J is TRBJ1-1 and V is TRBV29-1; D is unresolved. Trimming removed 4 bases from V and 1 base from J, with 10 bases in between. Germline values: CDR1 SQVTM, CDR2 ANQGSEA. This CDR3 has 13 amino acids. The CDR3 coding sequence is TGCAGCGTTGTGAGCGCACGGAACACTGAAGCTTTCTTT. Its translation is CSVVSARNTEAFF. The full variable domain, completed using reference TRBV29-1 and TRBJ1-1, is SAVISQKPSRDICQRGTSLTIQCQVDSQVTMMFWYRQQPGQSLTLIATANQGSEATYESGFVIDKFPISRPNLTFSTLTVSNMSPEDSSIYLCSVVSARNTEAFFGQGTRLTVV.

Concerning this clonotype itself: A read error may explain this, as a much larger clone is one base away. V is TRBV28 and J is TRBJ2-7; D possibly corresponds to TRBD1 (5 bases). Trimming left V 5 bases short and J 2 bases short, with 13 bases between. The germline V gene encodes CDR1 MDHEN and CDR2 SYDVKM. The length of the CDR3 is 14 residues. The chain's CDR3 is CASSEKGPAYEQYF. CDR3 nucleotides: TGTGCCAGCAGTGAGAAGGGGCCGGCCTACGAGCAGTACTTC. The variable domain in full, with the rest retrieved from reference TRBV28 and TRBJ2-7, is DVKVTQSSRYLVKRTGEKVFLECVQDMDHENMFWYRQDPGLGLRLIYFSYDVKMKEKGDIPEGYSVSREKKERFSLILESASTNQTSMYLCASSEKGPAYEQYFGPGTRLTVT.

At least ten counts were recorded for this clonotype. The junction does not match germline at one end; this may be a read error. The genes are TRBV5-1 and TRBJ1-1; D gene ambiguous. CDR3 length: 12 residues. Germline V gene lookup returns CDR1 SGHRS and CDR2 YFSETQ. In DNA form, the CDR3 reads TGCGCCAGCAGCCTCCCTTTCGATGAAGCTATCTTT. This encodes CASSLPFDEAIF.

This clonotype came up many times. The chain links TRBV20-1 to TRBJ2-2, with 7 bases that match TRBD1. Germline-derived CDR1 and CDR2 are DFQATT and SNEGSKA (reference sequence). J was trimmed by 0 bases and V by 2 bases; bases with no gene match: 9. The CDR3 runs to 17 residues. The CDR3 here is CSARRLRDRANTGELFF. As DNA, the CDR3 is TGCAGTGCTAGAAGACTCCGCGACAGGGCGAACACCGGGGAGCTGTTTTTT.

The table lists this clonotype with many counts. This rearrangement joins TRBV2 to TRBJ2-2; TRBD1 agrees at 9 bases. The CDR3 is 16 amino acids. With 5 bases clipped from V and 5 bases from J, the junction kept 9 bases outside the gene matches. The germline gives CDR1 SNHLY, CDR2 FYNNEI. The CDR3 spells CASSQGGQGRTGELFF. The CDR3 bases are TGTGCCAGCAGTCAGGGCGGACAGGGGCGGACCGGGGAGCTGTTTTTT.

This chain uses TRBV7-8 with TRBJ1-6, with D hard to call. V gave up 5 bases and J gave up 0 bases, with 11 bases separating them. The germline gives CDR1 SGHVS, CDR2 FQNEAQ. This CDR3 contains 16 residues. CDR3 amino acids: CASSPRASSYNSPLHF. CDR3 DNA: TGTGCCAGCAGCCCCAGAGCTAGCTCCTATAATTCACCCCTCCACTTT. The variable domain in full, with the rest retrieved from reference TRBV7-8 and TRBJ1-6, is GAGVSQSPRYKVAKRGQDVALRCDPISGHVSLFWYQQALGQGPEFLTYFQNEAQLDKSGLPSDRFFAERPEGSVSTLKIQRTQQEDSAVYLCASSPRASSYNSPLHFGNGTRLTVT.

This clonotype has at least ten counts. This chain uses TRBV5-6 with TRBJ2-7; D possibly corresponds to TRBD2 (5 bases). The CDR3 loop spans 16 amino acids. V was shortened by 4 bases and J by 0 bases, with 17 bases between the two germline ends. The germline V gene has CDR1 SGHDT and CDR2 YYEEEE. CDR3 nucleotide sequence: TGTGCCAGCAGCCCGATCGGAGACGGAGGCTCCTACGAGCAGTACTTC. As protein: CASSPIGDGGSYEQYF.

This clonotype showed up just a few times. The chain is built from TRBV27 and TRBJ1-6; D is unresolved. Germline CDR1 and CDR2: MNHEY and SMNVEV (reference sequence). V shed 8 bases and J shed 2 bases, with 25 bases lying between them. This CDR3 spans 19 amino acids. Written as DNA, the CDR3 is TGTGCCAGCCAGTTGGCGACGGCAGGCCGGAGAACCTATAATTCACCCCTCCACTTT. Residues: CASQLATAGRRTYNSPLHF.

The chain uses TRBV11-2 and TRBJ1-4; D call uncertain. Germline V gives CDR1 SGHAT, CDR2 FQNNGV. The V and J ends lost 5 bases and 0 bases respectively, with 10 bases between them. The length of the CDR3 is 15 residues. CDR3 coding DNA: TGTGCCAGCAGCAGAGGGATTGCAACTAATGAAAAACTGTTTTTT. Translation: CASSRGIATNEKLFF.

In its sample, this clonotype was seen many times. The gene calls are TRBV6-1 and TRBJ2-7, with D perhaps TRBD1 (6 bases). The CDR3 is 13 amino acids. The germline gives CDR1 MNHNS, CDR2 SASEGT. The germline V and J ends were trimmed by 5 bases and 7 bases, with 15 bases remaining between them. CDR3 nucleotide sequence: TGTGCCAGCAGTTATACAGGGTTAGGAGAGCAGTACTTC. It specifies CASSYTGLGEQYF.

This clonotype was counted a single time. This chain connects TRBV6-2 or TRBV6-3 to TRBJ2-5; D may be TRBD2 (6 bases). Germline V CDR1 and CDR2: MNHEY, SVGEGT. The CDR3 is 15 amino acids. The V end lost 7 bases, the J end lost 5 bases, and 20 bases lay between the germline ends. CDR3 nucleotides: TGTGCCAGCACGCGAGGGCTTGGACTACCGGAGACCCAGTACTTC. Protein: CASTRGLGLPETQYF.

The chain recombines TRBV4-2 with TRBJ2-3, with 8 positions matching TRBD1. Germline trimming cut 4 bases from V and 2 bases from J; bases unmatched to any gene: 11. CDR3 size: 17 residues. The germline CDR1 and CDR2 sequences are LGHNA and YNFKEQ. The CDR3 protein is CASSPENTGQDTDTQYF. The CDR3 coding sequence is TGTGCCAGCAGCCCTGAGAATACGGGACAGGACACAGATACGCAGTATTTT.

The chain uses TRBV5-1 and TRBJ2-1; TRBD1 might be the D (6 bases). The CDR3 consists of 18 residues. V shed 4 bases and J shed 1 base, with 21 bases lying between them. Germline V CDR1 and CDR2: SGHRS, YFSETQ. The CDR3 reads CASSLLGAGTASYNEQFF. Written as DNA, the CDR3 is TGCGCCAGCAGCCTCTTGGGGGCAGGAACAGCGTCCTACAATGAGCAGTTCTTC.

This clonotype was seen ten or more times. This chain links TRBV6-1 with TRBJ1-5; unclear D gene. CDR1 and CDR2 (germline): MNHNS, SASEGT. Trimming left V 5 bases short and J 1 base short, with 6 bases between. The CDR3 is 13 residues long. The CDR3 loop reads CASSSVSNQPQHF. Written as DNA, the CDR3 is TGTGCCAGCAGTTCTGTGAGCAATCAGCCCCAGCATTTT.

V gene TRBV7-3 combines with J gene TRBJ2-1; 8 nucleotides match TRBD1. Germline CDR1 is SGHTA and CDR2 is FQGTGA. CDR3 size: 13 residues. J was trimmed by 7 bases and V by 5 bases; bases with no gene match: 4. The CDR3 region is CASSQGARNEQFF. The CDR3 nucleotides are TGTGCCAGCAGCCAGGGGGCGCGGAATGAGCAGTTCTTC.

The sample holds many counts of this clonotype. V usage is TRBV24-1 and J usage is TRBJ2-7, with D perhaps given as TRBD1 or TRBD2 (5 bases each). Germline-derived CDR1 and CDR2 are KGHDR and SFDVKD. V was shortened by 0 bases and J by 3 bases, with 20 bases between the two germline ends. The CDR3 extends over 18 amino acids. CDR3 nucleotides: TGTGCCACCAGTGATTTGCCCCTCACTAGGGGAAAGGGCTACGAGCAGTACTTC. It specifies CATSDLPLTRGKGYEQYF.

This clonotype was detected ten times or more. The gene calls are TRBV6-1 and TRBJ2-2; 9 bases are a match to TRBD1. CDR3 length: 17 residues. The germline V gene has CDR1 MNHNS and CDR2 SASEGT. V shed 7 bases, J shed 4 bases, and the junction held 13 bases outside the gene matches. The CDR3, as DNA: TGTGCCAGCAAATGGGAACGGGACAGGGCCGGCACCGGGGAGCTGTTTTTT. This translates into CASKWERDRAGTGELFF.

This clonotype was observed a few times. V and J are TRBV28 and TRBJ2-7; 8 nucleotides line up with TRBD1. Germline loops: CDR1 MDHEN, CDR2 SYDVKM. V shed 10 bases, J shed 7 bases, and the junction held 21 bases outside the gene matches. The CDR3 is 16 residues long. The CDR3 coding sequence is TGTGCCATCAGCCGAGGACAGGGAGGTTTACTGTGGGAGCAGTACTTC. Protein: CAISRGQGGLLWEQYF.

The chain carries TRBV10-2 and TRBJ2-7, with D possibly being TRBD2 (6 bases). Trimming took 7 bases from V and 2 from J, leaving 9 bases between them. The germline V gene has CDR1 WSHSY and CDR2 SAAADI. CDR3 length: 12 residues. Here the CDR3 DNA reads TGCGCCAGCACTAGCGACACCTACGAGCAGTACTTC. Translating gives CASTSDTYEQYF.

This chain connects TRBV10-3 to TRBJ2-3; TRBD1 agrees at 7 bases. Germline V lookup: CDR1 ENHRY, CDR2 SYGVKD. J was trimmed by 2 bases and V by 6 bases; bases with no gene match: 5. The CDR3 has 14 residues. In nucleotides, the CDR3 is TGTGCCATCAGGGGGACAGAATTCACAGATACGCAGTATTTT. Translating it yields CAIRGTEFTDTQYF.

Many counts were recorded for this clonotype. The chain carries TRBV5-1 and TRBJ2-7; 7 positions agree with TRBD2. Germline values: CDR1 SGHRS, CDR2 YFSETQ. V lost 3 bases and J lost 0; bases outside the gene matches: 3. The length of the CDR3 is 14 residues. Here the CDR3 reads CASSYGLDSYEQYF. CDR3 bases: TGCGCCAGCAGCTACGGACTAGACTCCTACGAGCAGTACTTC.

This clonotype was detected many times. The chain combines TRBV13 with TRBJ2-7, with D uncertain. The germline CDR1 and CDR2 sequences are PRHDT and FYEKMQ (reference sequence). CDR3 length: 14 residues. With 1 base removed from V and 2 bases from J, the gap between germline ends came to 9 bases. The CDR3 loop reads CASSLDGFPYEQYF. The CDR3 nucleotides read TGTGCCAGCAGCTTAGACGGATTCCCCTACGAGCAGTACTTC. Full variable domain (remainder filled in from reference TRBV13 and TRBJ2-7): AAGVIQSPRHLIKEKRETATLKCYPIPRHDTVYWYQQGPGQDPQFLISFYEKMQSDKGSIPDRFSAQQFSDYHSELNMSSLELGDSALYFCASSLDGFPYEQYFGPGTRLTVT.